This T cell receptor beta chain was sequenced for a study of T cells in Graves' hyperthyroidism and ophthalmopathy. General observations from the study: With a median lead of approximately 6 months before onset, the model predicted ophthalmopathy.

V was clipped by 4 bases and J by 2 bases, with 9 bases between them. The CDR3 length is 15 residues. Looked up from germline, CDR1 is SEHNR and CDR2 is FQNEAQ (reference sequence). Amplification of TCR beta CDR3 regions used RNA as the template. HTBI primers were the set used in a first-round RT-PCR of the TCR CDR3. TCRdb reprocessed the multiplex PCR reads via MiXCR and lists one record per CDR3 protein. The table records roughly 720,000 distinct CDR3 sequences, approximately 15% of them present only once. Out of 8.5 to 10 ml of fresh peripheral blood came the PBMCs. Points on this clonotype: Its antigen remains unknown.

The source material was blood. The sequence came from a man in his fifties with Graves' hyperthyroidism. The chain has TRBV7-9 and TRBJ2-6; D gene ambiguous. CDR3 residues: CASSSDFPGANVLTF. CDR3 in DNA: TGTGCCAGCAGCTCAGATTTCCCTGGGGCCAACGTCCTGACTTTC. Full variable domain (remainder filled in from reference TRBV7-9 and TRBJ2-6): DTGVSQNPRHKITKRGQNVTFRCDPISEHNRLYWYRQTLGQGPEFLTYFQNEAQLEKSRLLSDRFSAERPKGSFSTLEIQRTEQGDSAMYLCASSSDFPGANVLTFGAGSRLTVL.